A single sample is the source of the 9 T cell receptor beta chains below, sequenced in a study of OX40 agonist ivuxolimab in advanced cancers. Libraries were constructed by the immunoSEQ multiplex PCR assay. Here the immuneACCESS table is served through TCRdb, limited to in-frame sequences with V and J called. Missing clones are a known gap in these copies; in checked studies unresolved V genes cover under half, and the rest lacks a known reason. Here the sample has roughly 90,000 clones; approximately 94% occur a single time. 2% to 3% of the sample is taken by the ten largest. The sample was CD4+ or CD8+ T cells sorted from blood, taken in a trial of the OX40 agonist ivuxolimab. The receptors shown here come from an adult with an advanced solid tumor such as melanoma, head and neck, liver or kidney cancer.

V and J are TRBV4-1 and TRBJ2-5; D is uncertain. Germline-derived CDR1 and CDR2 are MGHRA and YSYEKL. The V end was cut by 4 bases, the J end by 5 bases, with 17 bases between. The CDR3 covers 15 residues. The DNA for the CDR3 is TGCGCCAGCAGCCCCCTGGCCGGTAGCTGGGAGACCCAGTACTTC. Translation: CASSPLAGSWETQYF.

The chain combines TRBV9 with TRBJ1-2; D unclear. The germline CDR1 and CDR2 sequences are SGDLS and YYNGEE. V lost 4 bases, J lost 2 bases, and 15 bases lay in between. The CDR3 runs to 15 residues. The CDR3 sequence: CASSKTAGRNYGYTF. CDR3 DNA sequence: TGTGCCAGCAGCAAAACCGCGGGGAGAAACTATGGCTACACCTTC.

The chain is built from TRBV6-5 and TRBJ1-2, with no clear D. The germline V gene has CDR1 MNHEY and CDR2 SVGAGI. V was pared by 7 bases and J by 4 bases, with 10 bases between. The CDR3 runs to 12 residues. The CDR3 region has the DNA TGTGCCAGCACCTATGCCGCCTATGGCTACACCTTC. It encodes CASTYAAYGYTF.

V usage is TRBV4-1 and J usage is TRBJ1-2; D ambiguous. Germline CDR1 and CDR2: MGHRA and YSYEKL. Trimming removed 4 bases from V and 0 bases from J, with 12 bases in between. The CDR3 is 15 amino acids. The CDR3 DNA reads TGCGCCAGCAGCCCAAGCCTGGGAACTAACTATGGCTACACCTTC. Translating it yields CASSPSLGTNYGYTF.

The rearrangement uses TRBV27 and TRBJ2-1, with TRBD2 matching over 7 bases. Germline CDR1 is MNHEY and CDR2 is SMNVEV (reference sequence). J gave up 4 bases and V 5 bases, and 5 bases lay outside the gene matches. The CDR3 has 14 residues. The CDR3 loop is CASSPRGEYNEQFF. The CDR3 coding sequence is TGTGCCAGCAGTCCTCGGGGGGAATACAATGAGCAGTTCTTC.

The chain couples TRBV29-1 to TRBJ1-1, with no clear D. Germline V gives CDR1 SQVTM, CDR2 ANQGSEA. The CDR3 covers 12 residues. The V end was cut by 3 bases, the J end by 1 base, with 6 bases between. DNA for the CDR3: TGCAGCGTTGACGGGGAGAACACTGAAGCTTTCTTT. This encodes CSVDGENTEAFF.

The V gene is TRBV5-1, the J gene TRBJ1-2; D remains unclear. Germline CDR1 SGHRS, CDR2 YFSETQ. This CDR3 comprises 13 residues. Trimming took off 4 bases at V and 4 bases at J, with 11 bases between the two ends. As DNA, the CDR3 is TGCGCCAGCAGCCCAAGGATCCCCTATGGCTACACCTTC. It codes for CASSPRIPYGYTF.

CDR3 sequence: CASKAGGAAEAFF. CDR3 coding DNA: TGTGCCAGTAAGGCCGGTGGGGCCGCTGAAGCTTTCTTT. V usage is TRBV27 and J usage is TRBJ1-1; D possibly corresponds to TRBD1 (5 bases). V lost 9 bases and J 6 bases, leaving 17 bases between the germline ends. Germline values: CDR1 MNHEY, CDR2 SMNVEV (reference sequence). This CDR3 has 13 residues.

V is TRBV9 and J is TRBJ2-1; 8 nucleotides line up with TRBD2. From germline, CDR1 is SGDLS and CDR2 YYNGEE. J was trimmed by 3 bases and V by 3 bases; bases with no gene match: 5. The CDR3 spans 15 residues. The CDR3 is CASSETSDVYNEQFF. CDR3 in DNA: TGTGCCAGCAGCGAGACTAGCGATGTCTACAATGAGCAGTTCTTC.